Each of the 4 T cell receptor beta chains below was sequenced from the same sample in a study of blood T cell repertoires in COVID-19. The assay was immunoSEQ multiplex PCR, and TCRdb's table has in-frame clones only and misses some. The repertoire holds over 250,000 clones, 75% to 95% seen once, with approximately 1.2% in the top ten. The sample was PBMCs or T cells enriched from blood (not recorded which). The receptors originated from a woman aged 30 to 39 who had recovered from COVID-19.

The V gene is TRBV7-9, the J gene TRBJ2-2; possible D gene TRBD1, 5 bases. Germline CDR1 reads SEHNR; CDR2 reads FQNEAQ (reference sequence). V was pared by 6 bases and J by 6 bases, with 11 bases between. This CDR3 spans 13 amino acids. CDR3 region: CASSSSRAGELFF. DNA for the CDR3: TGTGCCAGCAGTTCTTCCAGGGCCGGGGAGCTGTTTTTT.

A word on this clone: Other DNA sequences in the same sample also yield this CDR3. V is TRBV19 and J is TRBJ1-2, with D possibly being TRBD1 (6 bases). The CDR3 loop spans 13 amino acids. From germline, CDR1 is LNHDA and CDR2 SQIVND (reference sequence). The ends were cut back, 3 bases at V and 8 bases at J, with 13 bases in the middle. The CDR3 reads CASSILGARGYTF. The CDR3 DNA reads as TGTGCCAGTAGTATTCTGGGGGCTCGAGGCTACACCTTC.

CDR3 DNA sequence: TGTGCCTGGAGTAGGGACACCTTGAGCTCCTACGAGCAGTACTTC. Translating it yields CAWSRDTLSSYEQYF. The gene calls are TRBV30 and TRBJ2-7; a possible D gene is TRBD1 (6 bases). V lost 2 bases to trimming and J lost 0 bases, with 14 bases between them. CDR1 and CDR2 from the germline V gene are GTSNPN and SVGIG (reference sequence). CDR3 length: 15 residues. The full variable domain, rest sourced from reference TRBV30 and TRBJ2-7, is SQTIHQWPATLVQPVGSPLSLECTVEGTSNPNLYWYRQAAGRGLQLLFYSVGIGQISSEVPQNLSASRPQDRQFILSSKKLLLSDSGFYLCAWSRDTLSSYEQYFGPGTRLTVT.

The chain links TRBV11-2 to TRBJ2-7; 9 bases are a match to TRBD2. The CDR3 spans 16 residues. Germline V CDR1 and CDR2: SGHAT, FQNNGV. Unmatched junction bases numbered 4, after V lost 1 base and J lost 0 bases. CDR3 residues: CASSLGPSGASYEQYF. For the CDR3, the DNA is TGTGCCAGCAGCTTAGGTCCTAGCGGGGCCTCCTACGAGCAGTACTTC.